The 9 T cell receptor beta chains below were found in one sample sequenced in a study of blood T cell repertoires in COVID-19. Sequenced by immunoSEQ multiplex PCR; TCRdb stores in-frame clones only, minus some. Here the sample spans some 70,000 clones, approximately 79% being singletons. Sequenced: peripheral blood. All receptors derive from a woman aged 45-59 years with acute or convalescent COVID-19.

V gene TRBV14 combines with J gene TRBJ1-2, with D possibly being TRBD1 (6 bases). The CDR3 totals 13 residues. Germline V CDR1 and CDR2: SGHDN, FVKESK. The germline V and J ends were trimmed by 2 bases and 7 bases, with 11 bases remaining between them. Written as DNA, the CDR3 is TGTGCCAGCAGCCAAAACACAGGGAGTGGCTACACCTTC. Amino acid sequence: CASSQNTGSGYTF.

This chain links TRBV1 with TRBJ2-1; no check of the table's D call, TRBD2, against the DNA was made. TRBV1 is described as a pseudogene. The CDR3 sequence is 18 residues long. The CDR3: CTSSQDSGGFSSYNEQFF. In DNA, the CDR3 is TGCACCAGCAGCCAAGATTCCGGCGGGTTTAGCTCCTACAATGAGCAGTTCTTC.

V usage is TRBV10-3 and J usage is TRBJ1-3; TRBD1 is a possible D gene (5 bases). Trimming stripped 7 bases from V and 4 bases from J, with 8 bases between. This CDR3 is built from 12 residues. CDR1 ENHRY and CDR2 SYGVKD come from the germline V gene. For the CDR3, the DNA is TGTGCCATCACGGGGGACGGAAACACCATATATTTT. This codes for CAITGDGNTIYF.

Points on this clone: Other DNA sequences from this sample encode an identical CDR3 as well. The chain carries TRBV30 and TRBJ2-1; 11 positions match TRBD2. This CDR3 has 16 amino acids. Trimming at V came to 1 base and at J to 0 bases, leaving 2 bases not matched to a gene. Germline V CDR1 and CDR2: GTSNPN, SVGIG (reference sequence). The CDR3 loop reads CAWSGLAGSSYNEQFF. The CDR3 region has the DNA TGTGCCTGGAGTGGACTAGCGGGATCCTCCTACAATGAGCAGTTCTTC.

The gene calls are TRBV5-5 and TRBJ1-5; D not resolved. The germline gives CDR1 SGHKS, CDR2 YYEKEE (reference sequence). The CDR3 consists of 12 residues. V lost 4 bases to trimming and J lost 9 bases, with 11 bases between them. CDR3 in DNA: TGTGCCAGCAGCCAAGTCGGAGGGCCCCAGCATTTT. Protein product: CASSQVGGPQHF.

This chain joins TRBV19 and TRBJ1-6; D ambiguous. Germline V gene sequence: CDR1 LNHDA, CDR2 SQIVND (reference sequence). This CDR3 spans 16 amino acids. V gave up 1 base and J gave up 7 bases, with 14 bases separating them. The CDR3 region has the DNA TGTGCCAGTAGTATAGGGCCGAAGGCGGGGAATTCACCCCTCCACTTT. Translated, it gives CASSIGPKAGNSPLHF.

The chain has TRBV5-6 and TRBJ1-4; weak D call: TRBD1 (6 bases). Trimming took off 1 base at V and 4 bases at J, with 20 bases between the two ends. Germline-derived CDR1 and CDR2 are SGHDT and YYEEEE. This CDR3 comprises 18 residues. CDR3 nucleotide sequence: TGTGCCAGCAGCTTGACGCTTGATCTGGGGGCTGGTAATGAAAAACTGTTTTTT. Protein product: CASSLTLDLGAGNEKLFF. Filled out from reference TRBV5-6 and TRBJ1-4, the complete variable domain reads DAGVTQSPTHLIKTRGQQVTLRCSPKSGHDTVSWYQQALGQGPQFIFQYYEEEERQRGNFPDRFSGHQFPNYSSELNVNALLLGDSALYLCASSLTLDLGAGNEKLFFGSGTQLSVL.

The J gene is TRBJ2-7, the V gene TRBV7-2; unclear D gene. V lost 3 bases to trimming and J lost 3 bases, with 15 bases between them. The V gene's germline CDR1 is SGHTA and CDR2 FQGNSA. The CDR3 runs to 15 residues. The CDR3 DNA follows: TGTGCCAGCAGCTTCTCAGGTAATCAGGTCTACGAGCAGTACTTC. Protein: CASSFSGNQVYEQYF.

The chain recombines TRBV10-3 with TRBJ1-2; the D gene is possibly TRBD1 (5 bases). There are 14 residues in the CDR3. Trimming left V 0 bases short and J 0 bases short, with 5 bases between. From germline, CDR1 is ENHRY and CDR2 SYGVKD. The CDR3 spells CAISESTANYGYTF. CDR3 sequence (DNA): TGTGCCATCAGTGAGTCGACAGCTAACTATGGCTACACCTTC.